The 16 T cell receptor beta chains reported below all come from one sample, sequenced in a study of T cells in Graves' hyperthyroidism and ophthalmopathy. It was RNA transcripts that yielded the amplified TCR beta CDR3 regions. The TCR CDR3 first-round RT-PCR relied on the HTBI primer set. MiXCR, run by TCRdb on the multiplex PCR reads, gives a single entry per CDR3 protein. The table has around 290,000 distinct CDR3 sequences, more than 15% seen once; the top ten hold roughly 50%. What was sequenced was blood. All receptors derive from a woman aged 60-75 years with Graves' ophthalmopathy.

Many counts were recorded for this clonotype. In nucleotides, the CDR3 is TGTGCCAGCAGTTTCCATGGGACAGGGGGCAACGAGCAGTACTTC. It specifies CASSFHGTGGNEQYF. The chain combines TRBV28 with TRBJ2-7, with 12 nucleotides matching TRBD1. The CDR3 loop spans 15 amino acids. Germline-derived CDR1 and CDR2 are MDHEN and SYDVKM. Trimming at V came to 3 bases and at J to 5 bases, leaving 5 bases not matched to a gene.

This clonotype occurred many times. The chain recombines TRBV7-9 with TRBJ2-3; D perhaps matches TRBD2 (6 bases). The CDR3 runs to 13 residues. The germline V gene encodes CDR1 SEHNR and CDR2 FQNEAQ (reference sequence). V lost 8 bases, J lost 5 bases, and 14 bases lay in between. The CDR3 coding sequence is TGTGCCAGCTCTCCTGACGGGGGAGATACGCAGTATTTT. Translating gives CASSPDGGDTQYF.

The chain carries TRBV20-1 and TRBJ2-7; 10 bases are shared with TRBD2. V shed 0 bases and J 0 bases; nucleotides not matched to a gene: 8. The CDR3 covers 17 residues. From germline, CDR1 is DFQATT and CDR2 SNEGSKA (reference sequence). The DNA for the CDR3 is TGCAGTGCTAGAGATCACCTAGCGGGAGCCCTCTCCTACGAGCAGTACTTC. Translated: CSARDHLAGALSYEQYF.

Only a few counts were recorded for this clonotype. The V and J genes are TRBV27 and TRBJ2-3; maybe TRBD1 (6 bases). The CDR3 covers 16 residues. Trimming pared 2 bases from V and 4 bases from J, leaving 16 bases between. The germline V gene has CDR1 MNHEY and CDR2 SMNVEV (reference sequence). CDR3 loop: CASSLDDRRSPDTQYF. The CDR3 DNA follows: TGTGCCAGCAGTTTAGACGACAGGCGGAGTCCAGATACGCAGTATTTT.

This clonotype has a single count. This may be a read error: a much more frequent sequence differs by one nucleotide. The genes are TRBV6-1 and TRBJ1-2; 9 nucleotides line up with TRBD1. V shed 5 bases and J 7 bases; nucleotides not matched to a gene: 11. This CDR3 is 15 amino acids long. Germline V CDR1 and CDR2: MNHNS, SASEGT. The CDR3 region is CASSRGQGERCGYTF. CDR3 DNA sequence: TGTGCCAGCAGTCGGGGACAGGGTGAGCGATGTGGCTACACCTTC.

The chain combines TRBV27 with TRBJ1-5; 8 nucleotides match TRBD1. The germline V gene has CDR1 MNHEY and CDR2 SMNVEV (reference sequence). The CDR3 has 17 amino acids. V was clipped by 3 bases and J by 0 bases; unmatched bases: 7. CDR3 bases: TGTGCCAGCAGTTTGACAGGGGCAATTTATAGCAATCAGCCCCAGCATTTT. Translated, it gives CASSLTGAIYSNQPQHF.

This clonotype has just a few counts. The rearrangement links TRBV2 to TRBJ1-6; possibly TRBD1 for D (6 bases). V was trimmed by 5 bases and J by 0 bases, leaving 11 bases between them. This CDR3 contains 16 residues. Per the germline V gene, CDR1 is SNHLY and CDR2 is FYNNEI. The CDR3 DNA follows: TGTGCCAGCAGTTGGACAGTCGGCTCCTATAATTCACCCCTCCACTTT. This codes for CASSWTVGSYNSPLHF.

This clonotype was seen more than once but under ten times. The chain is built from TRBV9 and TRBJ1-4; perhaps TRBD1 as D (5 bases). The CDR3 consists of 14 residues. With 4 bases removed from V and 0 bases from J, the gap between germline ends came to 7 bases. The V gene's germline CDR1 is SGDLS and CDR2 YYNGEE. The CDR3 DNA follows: TGTGCCAGCAGCCGACAGACAACTAATGAAAAACTGTTTTTT. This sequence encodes CASSRQTTNEKLFF.

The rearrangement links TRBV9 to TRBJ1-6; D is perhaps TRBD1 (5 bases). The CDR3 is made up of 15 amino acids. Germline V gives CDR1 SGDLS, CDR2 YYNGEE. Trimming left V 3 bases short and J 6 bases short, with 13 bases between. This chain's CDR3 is CASSAFDRPNSPLHF. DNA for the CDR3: TGTGCCAGCAGCGCCTTCGACAGACCTAATTCACCCCTCCACTTT. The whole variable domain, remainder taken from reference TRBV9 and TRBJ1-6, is DSGVTQTPKHLITATGQRVTLRCSPRSGDLSVYWYQQSLDQGLQFLIQYYNGEERAKGNILERFSAQQFPDLHSELNLSSLELGDSALYFCASSAFDRPNSPLHFGNGTRLTVT.

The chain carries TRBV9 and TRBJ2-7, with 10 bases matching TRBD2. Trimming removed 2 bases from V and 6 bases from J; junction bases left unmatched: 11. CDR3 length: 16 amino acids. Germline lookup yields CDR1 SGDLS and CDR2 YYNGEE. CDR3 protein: CASSVSSSGRAGEQYF. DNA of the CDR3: TGTGCCAGCAGCGTTAGCTCAAGCGGGAGGGCAGGCGAGCAGTACTTC.

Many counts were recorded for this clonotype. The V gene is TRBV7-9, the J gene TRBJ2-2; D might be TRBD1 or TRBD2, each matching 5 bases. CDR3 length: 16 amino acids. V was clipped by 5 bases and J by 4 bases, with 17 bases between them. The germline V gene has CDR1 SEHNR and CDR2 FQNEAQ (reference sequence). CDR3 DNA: TGTGCCAGCAGCCCCAGTGGGACCTTCCGCACCGGGGAGCTGTTTTTT. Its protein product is CASSPSGTFRTGELFF.

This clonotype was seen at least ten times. The CDR3 DNA follows: TGCAGTGCCGGGGGGGGGGCAGGAGGCTATAATTCACCCCTCCACTTT. Amino acids: CSAGGGAGGYNSPLHF. V usage is TRBV20-1 and J usage is TRBJ1-6, with D possibly TRBD1 on 6 matching bases. CDR3 length equals 16 residues. Between the trimmed V and J ends, which lost 6 bases and 3 bases, there was a span of 18 bases. Germline CDR1 and CDR2: DFQATT and SNEGSKA (reference sequence).

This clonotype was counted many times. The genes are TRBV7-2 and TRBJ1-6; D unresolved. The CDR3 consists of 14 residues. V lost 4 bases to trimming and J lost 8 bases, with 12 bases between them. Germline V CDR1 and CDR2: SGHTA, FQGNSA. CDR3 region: CASSSKTGDSPLHF. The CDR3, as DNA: TGTGCCAGCAGCTCCAAAACGGGTGATTCACCCCTCCACTTT.

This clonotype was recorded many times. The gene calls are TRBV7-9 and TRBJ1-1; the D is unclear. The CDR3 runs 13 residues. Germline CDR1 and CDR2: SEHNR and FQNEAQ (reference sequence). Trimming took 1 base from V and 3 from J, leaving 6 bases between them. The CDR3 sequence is CASSLETHTEAFF. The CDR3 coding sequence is TGTGCCAGCAGCTTAGAGACCCACACTGAAGCTTTCTTT.

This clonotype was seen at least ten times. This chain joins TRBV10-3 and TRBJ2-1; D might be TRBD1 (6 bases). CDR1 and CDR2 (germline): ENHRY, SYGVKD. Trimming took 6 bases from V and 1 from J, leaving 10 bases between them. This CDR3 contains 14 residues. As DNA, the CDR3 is TGTGCCATCAGCCGACAGGAATCCTACAATGAGCAGTTCTTC. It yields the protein CAISRQESYNEQFF.

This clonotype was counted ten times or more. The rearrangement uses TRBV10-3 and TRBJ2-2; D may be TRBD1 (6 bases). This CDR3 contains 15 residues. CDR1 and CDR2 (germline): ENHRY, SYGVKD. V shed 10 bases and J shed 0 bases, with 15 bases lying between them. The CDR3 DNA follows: TGTGCCACCACAAAGACAGGACCGAACACCGGGGAGCTGTTTTTT. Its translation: CATTKTGPNTGELFF.